Shown below are 12 T cell receptor beta chains from a single sample sequenced in a study of shared clonotypes between healthy human individuals. CD45RO-negative cells were positively selected for CCR7, leaving out terminally differentiated effector memory CD45RA+ cells. TCRdb's copy holds only in-frame clones and misses some; the assay was immunoSEQ multiplex PCR. The data show approximately 600,000 clones, about 95% seen once. The sample consisted of naive CD8+ T cells sorted from blood. These receptor sequences come from a woman in her twenties or thirties in good health.

The chain is built from TRBV28 and TRBJ1-5, with D possibly matching TRBD1 (5 bases). The CDR3 is 16 residues long. Germline lookup yields CDR1 MDHEN and CDR2 SYDVKM. V dropped 5 bases and J dropped 2 bases, with 16 bases sitting between them. The CDR3 protein is CASSIFRQGGNQPQHF. DNA of the CDR3: TGTGCCAGCAGTATCTTCCGTCAGGGAGGCAATCAGCCCCAGCATTTT.

To note about this clone: Additional DNA sequences in this sample encode the identical CDR3. The J gene is TRBJ2-7, the V gene TRBV5-8; 11 bases fit TRBD2. V lost 2 bases to trimming and J lost 4 bases; unmatched junction nucleotides: 2. This CDR3 region has 14 residues. The germline V gene encodes CDR1 SGHTS and CDR2 YDEGEE. CDR3 residues: CASSFGTSGYEQYF. In DNA, the CDR3 is TGTGCCAGCAGCTTTGGGACTAGCGGATACGAGCAGTACTTC.

This chain connects TRBV13 to TRBJ2-5; 10 nucleotides align to TRBD1. Germline V gene sequence: CDR1 PRHDT, CDR2 FYEKMQ (reference sequence). This CDR3 has 14 residues. With V trimmed by 8 bases and J by 11 bases, 14 bases remained unmatched. The CDR3 is CASGFRDRGGEQYF. DNA for the CDR3: TGTGCCAGCGGTTTCCGGGACAGGGGAGGTGAGCAGTACTTC.

V and J are TRBV14 and TRBJ2-3; D unclear. This CDR3 has 14 residues. V dropped 1 base and J dropped 0 bases, with 5 bases sitting between them. CDR1 is SGHDN and CDR2 is FVKESK in the germline V gene. The CDR3 here is CASSQAASTDTQYF. The CDR3 nucleotides read TGTGCCAGCAGCCAAGCGGCCAGCACAGATACGCAGTATTTT.

The rearrangement joins TRBV11-3 to TRBJ2-3; D may be TRBD2 (6 bases). There are 15 residues in the CDR3. Germline assignment: CDR1 SGHNT and CDR2 YENEEA. Trimming cost V 3 bases and J 6 bases, with 16 bases left between them. The CDR3 nucleotides are TGTGCCAGCAGCTTGGGGAGCGGGTGGAGGGATACGCAGTATTTT. It specifies CASSLGSGWRDTQYF.

The CDR3 nucleotides read TGTGCCAGCAGCTTGGGCAGCCAAGCTTTCTTT. Amino acid sequence: CASSLGSQAFF. V is TRBV5-4 and J is TRBJ1-1; unclear D gene. The V and J ends lost 0 bases and 9 bases respectively, with 6 bases between them. Germline CDR1 is SGHNT and CDR2 is YYREEE (reference sequence). The CDR3 is 11 residues long.

The chain is built from TRBV4-1 and TRBJ1-1; D gene uncertain. The V gene's germline CDR1 is MGHRA and CDR2 YSYEKL. V was shortened by 4 bases and J by 3 bases, with 12 bases between the two germline ends. This CDR3 spans 14 amino acids. In DNA form, the CDR3 reads TGCGCCAGCAGCCCCCGCGCTGCGGACACTGAAGCTTTCTTT. It specifies CASSPRAADTEAFF.

The chain combines TRBV28 with TRBJ2-1, with D maybe TRBD1 (5 bases). CDR1 MDHEN and CDR2 SYDVKM come from the germline V gene. Trimming removed 2 bases from V and 8 bases from J, with 16 bases in between. CDR3 size: 15 residues. Here the CDR3 reads CASSLRQLPWDEQFF. The CDR3 region has the DNA TGTGCCAGCAGTTTAAGACAGCTCCCCTGGGATGAGCAGTTCTTC.

This clone has only one observation. This chain connects TRBV19 to TRBJ2-1; 14 bases agree with TRBD2. Germline V gene lookup returns CDR1 LNHDA and CDR2 SQIVND (reference sequence). V shed 5 bases, J shed 0 bases, and the junction held 6 bases outside the gene matches. The CDR3 spans 18 residues. The CDR3 here is CASSGGLAGGPSYNEQFF. The CDR3 bases are TGTGCCAGTAGTGGAGGACTAGCGGGAGGCCCCTCCTACAATGAGCAGTTCTTC. The whole variable domain, remainder taken from reference TRBV19 and TRBJ2-1, is DGGITQSPKYLFRKEGQNVTLSCEQNLNHDAMYWYRQDPGQGLRLIYYSQIVNDFQKGDIAEGYSVSREKKESFPLTVTSAQKNPTAFYLCASSGGLAGGPSYNEQFFGPGTRLTVL.

V and J are TRBV18 and TRBJ2-7; D call uncertain. The V end lost 0 bases, the J end lost 6 bases, and 9 bases lay between the germline ends. This CDR3 has 13 residues. Germline V gene data show CDR1 as KGHSH and CDR2 as LQKENI. This CDR3 is CASSPPNSGEQYF. CDR3 coding DNA: TGTGCCAGCTCACCACCCAACTCTGGCGAGCAGTACTTC.

The chain uses TRBV6-5 and TRBJ1-2; D not resolved. Between the trimmed V and J ends, which lost 6 bases and 8 bases, there was a span of 13 bases. The CDR3 covers 12 residues. Germline V lookup: CDR1 MNHEY, CDR2 SVGAGI. The CDR3 DNA is TGTGCCAGCAGCTCTGACGCAGGCGGCTACACCTTC. Its translation: CASSSDAGGYTF.

V is TRBV19 and J is TRBJ1-4; D unclear. CDR1 is LNHDA and CDR2 is SQIVND in the germline V gene (reference sequence). The CDR3 sequence is 14 residues long. Trimming took 3 bases from V and 2 from J, leaving 7 bases between them. CDR3 coding DNA: TGTGCCAGTAGTATCGGACCGACTAATGAAAAACTGTTTTTT. As protein: CASSIGPTNEKLFF.